This is a list of T cell receptor beta chains from one sample in a study of metastatic and nonmetastatic thyroid tumors. TCRdb re-called the PCR reads via MiXCR. Of approximately 20,000 clones in the sample, over 9% are singletons; the top ten hold approximately 6.2%. Sequencing input: blood. These TCRs come from a male donor with papillary thyroid cancer or a benign thyroid nodule (not recorded which). Some clones in this sample may be carry-over from other donors' samples. CDR3s include the opening cysteine and the closing phenylalanine or tryptophan. D genes are given only for firm matches. The size of a clone is reported for some rows only, either as once, few or many, or as a class for expanded clones.

CDR3nt: TGCAGTGCTAGAGCCGACCGGGACTCAGCTTTCTTT
CDR3aa: CSARADRDSAFF
d_gene: .
v_gene: TRBV20-1
j_gene: TRBJ1-1
abundance: few

CDR3nt: TGTGCCAGCAGCCGAGCCCTAGCGGGTTCCTACGAGCAGTACTTC
CDR3aa: CASSRALAGSYEQYF
d_gene: TRBD2
v_gene: TRBV14
j_gene: TRBJ2-7
abundance: many

CDR3nt: TGTGCCAGCAGTTATGGACTAGCGGGAGCCACAATTACGGGGCAGTACTTC
CDR3aa: CASSYGLAGATITGQYF
d_gene: TRBD2
v_gene: TRBV6-2/TRBV6-3
j_gene: TRBJ2-7
abundance: medium-sized

CDR3nt: TGTGCCAGCAGTCCAGTTACTAGGACTGAAGCTTTCTTT
CDR3aa: CASSPVTRTEAFF
d_gene: .
v_gene: TRBV28
j_gene: TRBJ1-1
abundance: medium-sized

CDR3nt: TGTGCCAGCAGCCAAGATCCCAGGAAGGGTGGGGCCAACGTCCTGACTTTC
CDR3aa: CASSQDPRKGGANVLTF
d_gene: .
v_gene: TRBV14
j_gene: TRBJ2-6
abundance: once

CDR3nt: TGTGCCAGCAGTGGGACTGGAAACACCATATATTTT
CDR3aa: CASSGTGNTIYF
d_gene: .
v_gene: TRBV12-3/TRBV12-4
j_gene: TRBJ1-3
abundance: many

CDR3nt: TGCGCCAGCAGAGGTTCTCAGGTAAACACCGAAGCTTTCTTT
CDR3aa: CASRGSQVNTEAFF
d_gene: .
v_gene: TRBV5-1
j_gene: TRBJ1-1
abundance: .

CDR3nt: TGTGCCAGCAGCTTAGCTCATGGACGGCAGTACCAAGAGACCCAGTACTTC
CDR3aa: CASSLAHGRQYQETQYF
d_gene: .
v_gene: TRBV7-2
j_gene: TRBJ2-5
abundance: .

CDR3nt: TGTGCCATCAGTGAGTCCGCACCCAACTATGGCTACACCTTC
CDR3aa: CAISESAPNYGYTF
d_gene: .
v_gene: TRBV10-3
j_gene: TRBJ1-2
abundance: .

CDR3nt: TGTGCCAGCAGCGACAGTCCTTACGAGCAGTACTTC
CDR3aa: CASSDSPYEQYF
d_gene: .
v_gene: TRBV27
j_gene: TRBJ2-7
abundance: medium-sized

CDR3nt: TGTGCCAGCAGCTTATCCTCGGTGGTTGGGGCCAACGTCCTGACTTTC
CDR3aa: CASSLSSVVGANVLTF
d_gene: .
v_gene: TRBV7-3
j_gene: TRBJ2-6
abundance: once

CDR3nt: TGCGCCAGCAGCTTGGAGGGACTACCTGGCACCGGGGAGCTGTTTTTT
CDR3aa: CASSLEGLPGTGELFF
d_gene: TRBD2
v_gene: TRBV5-1
j_gene: TRBJ2-2
abundance: many

CDR3nt: TGTGCCAGCAGCGCAAATAGCGGGAGAGGCACAGATACGCAGTATTTT
CDR3aa: CASSANSGRGTDTQYF
d_gene: TRBD2
v_gene: TRBV7-2
j_gene: TRBJ2-3
abundance: many

CDR3nt: TGTGCCAGCAGCGTAAGTCCTACCACCACAGATACGCAGTATTTT
CDR3aa: CASSVSPTTTDTQYF
d_gene: .
v_gene: TRBV9
j_gene: TRBJ2-3
abundance: many

CDR3nt: TGTGCCATCAGTGGCGGGGATACGCAGTATTTT
CDR3aa: CAISGGDTQYF
d_gene: .
v_gene: TRBV10-3
j_gene: TRBJ2-3
abundance: many

CDR3nt: TGTGCCAGCAGCCGAGAGCGGGTTCCGGACAATGAGCAGTTCTTC
CDR3aa: CASSRERVPDNEQFF
d_gene: .
v_gene: TRBV4-2
j_gene: TRBJ2-1
abundance: many

CDR3nt: TGTGCCAGCACTAAAGGGGAGGCCGGATACGAGCAGTACTTC
CDR3aa: CASTKGEAGYEQYF
d_gene: .
v_gene: TRBV10-3
j_gene: TRBJ2-7
abundance: medium-sized

CDR3nt: TGCGCCAGCGGAAAACGTGACAGTCGTGGTGGCTACACCTTC
CDR3aa: CASGKRDSRGGYTF
d_gene: .
v_gene: TRBV27
j_gene: TRBJ1-2
abundance: .

CDR3nt: TGTGCCTGGAGTACCACGAAGGCGCCCCAGCATTTT
CDR3aa: CAWSTTKAPQHF
d_gene: .
v_gene: TRBV30
j_gene: TRBJ1-5
abundance: many

CDR3nt: TGCAGTGCTAGAGATAGCGGAAAAGACAATGAGCAGTTCTTC
CDR3aa: CSARDSGKDNEQFF
d_gene: .
v_gene: TRBV20-1
j_gene: TRBJ2-1
abundance: many

CDR3nt: TGCAGTGCTAGAGATCCAGAAACGGATAATTCACCCCTCCACTTT
CDR3aa: CSARDPETDNSPLHF
d_gene: .
v_gene: TRBV20-1
j_gene: TRBJ1-6
abundance: .

CDR3nt: TGTGCCAGCAGCCAAAGTCCGGGACAGGGCTATGGCTACACCTTC
CDR3aa: CASSQSPGQGYGYTF
d_gene: TRBD1
v_gene: TRBV3-1
j_gene: TRBJ1-2
abundance: many